The 15 T cell receptor beta chains below were found in one sample sequenced in a study of T cell repertoires in cytomegalovirus infection. One entry per CDR3 protein, called by TCRdb with MiXCR from the reads. The table lists 680,000 or so distinct CDR3 sequences, roughly 36% of them singletons. The sequencing input was PBMCs. Source of these receptors: a human donor in good health (CMV status not recorded). Some clones in this sample may be carry-over from other donors' samples.

V is TRBV28 and J is TRBJ1-3, with 8 bases matching TRBD1. The trim removed 6 bases at V and 4 bases at J, leaving 8 bases unmatched. Germline V gene lookup returns CDR1 MDHEN and CDR2 SYDVKM. The CDR3 spans 15 residues. CDR3 loop: CASRSTGGGGNTIYF. The CDR3 region has the DNA TGTGCCAGCAGGTCAACAGGGGGAGGCGGAAACACCATATATTTT.

V and J are TRBV28 and TRBJ2-7; 12 positions agree with TRBD2. Per the germline V gene, CDR1 is MDHEN and CDR2 is SYDVKM. The CDR3 has 18 amino acids. The V segment lost 7 bases and the J segment 2 bases; nucleotides outside the gene matches: 15. The CDR3 loop is CASTPPWASGRAPYEQYF. The CDR3 DNA reads as TGTGCCAGCACCCCGCCCTGGGCTAGCGGGAGGGCCCCCTACGAGCAGTACTTC.

J is TRBJ1-1 and V is TRBV12-3 or TRBV12-4, with D hard to call. The CDR3 is 14 residues long. Trimming took off 2 bases at V and 1 base at J, with 8 bases between the two ends. CDR3 in DNA: TGTGCCAGCAGTTTAATAAAGCGGAACACTGAAGCTTTCTTT. Protein product: CASSLIKRNTEAFF.

Notes on this clonotype: This is likely a read error, given that the CDR3 carries no conserved phenylalanine or tryptophan at its end. The genes are TRBV5-6 and TRBJ2-1; D not resolved. This CDR3 spans 14 amino acids. CDR1 and CDR2 from the germline V gene are SGHDT and YYEEEE. The ends were cut back, 3 bases at V and 7 bases at J, with 14 bases in the middle. The CDR3 nucleotides read TGTGCCAGCAGCTCCGGCCAGAAATTAAATGAGCAGTTCTTA. Its translation: CASSSGQKLNEQFL.

A few counts support this clonotype. The chain links TRBV15 to TRBJ2-5, with D unclear. V was shortened by 0 bases and J by 4 bases, with 21 bases between the two germline ends. Germline lookup yields CDR1 LNHNV and CDR2 YYDKDF (reference sequence). This CDR3 region has 18 residues. The chain's CDR3 is CATSRDDHERQVLETQYF. For the CDR3, the DNA is TGTGCCACCAGCAGAGATGATCACGAGAGGCAGGTACTAGAGACCCAGTACTTC.

The rearrangement uses TRBV12-3 or TRBV12-4 and TRBJ1-1, with 9 bases matching TRBD1. V trimming: 1 base; J trimming: 7 bases; junction bases outside the gene matches: 4. The CDR3 has 14 amino acids. CDR3 DNA: TGTGCCAGCAGTTTAGGACGGGACAGGGTTGAAGCTTTCTTT. Amino acids: CASSLGRDRVEAFF.

The chain couples TRBV28 to TRBJ2-7, with 8 bases that match TRBD2. V shed 5 bases and J 6 bases; nucleotides not matched to a gene: 9. This CDR3 is 14 amino acids long. The germline V gene encodes CDR1 MDHEN and CDR2 SYDVKM. CDR3 residues: CASSPSGSLREQYF. The CDR3 region has the DNA TGTGCCAGCAGTCCCAGCGGGAGCCTTCGCGAGCAGTACTTC.

This clonotype has just a few counts. The V call is TRBV6-6, the J call TRBJ2-7; no clear D. This CDR3 contains 14 residues. Germline V lookup: CDR1 MNHNY, CDR2 SVGAGI (reference sequence). The V end was cut by 0 bases, the J end by 4 bases, with 10 bases between. The CDR3 spells CASSYSRVGYEQYF. CDR3 coding DNA: TGTGCCAGCAGTTACTCGAGAGTAGGGTACGAGCAGTACTTC.

This clonotype was recorded many times. The chain has TRBV7-2 and TRBJ1-2, with 7 bases fitting TRBD1. The germline V gene has CDR1 SGHTA and CDR2 FQGNSA. This CDR3 contains 15 residues. Unmatched junction bases numbered 10, after V lost 5 bases and J lost 4 bases. CDR3 in DNA: TGTGCCAGCAGCGTCTCACAGGGGTCCGTCTATGGCTACACCTTC. It encodes CASSVSQGSVYGYTF.

This clonotype has at least ten counts. This chain connects TRBV7-6 to TRBJ2-3, with D hard to call. Trimming stripped 2 bases from V and 5 bases from J, with 5 bases between. The CDR3 totals 12 residues. Germline CDR1 is SGHVS and CDR2 is FNYEAQ. CDR3 residues: CASSLNEDTQYF. Here the CDR3 DNA reads TGTGCCAGCAGCTTAAATGAAGATACGCAGTATTTT.

This clonotype was detected ten times or more. The J gene is TRBJ1-2, the V gene TRBV7-2, with TRBD1 matching over 7 bases. The germline gives CDR1 SGHTA, CDR2 FQGNSA. V gave up 2 bases and J gave up 6 bases; unmatched junction bases: 6. The length of the CDR3 is 14 residues. The CDR3 protein is CASSLRQGYDGYTF. CDR3 bases: TGTGCCAGCAGCTTACGACAGGGCTACGATGGCTACACCTTC.

This clonotype was picked up a small number of times. This sequence joins TRBV12-3 or TRBV12-4 and TRBJ1-1; D ambiguous. The length of the CDR3 is 12 residues. Trimming took 4 bases from V and 7 from J, leaving 10 bases between them. The CDR3 protein is CASSSGRREAFF. In nucleotides, the CDR3 is TGTGCCAGCAGTTCAGGACGCCGTGAAGCTTTCTTT.

This clonotype turned up a few times. V gene TRBV4-2 combines with J gene TRBJ2-5; TRBD2 might be the D (5 bases). Germline CDR1 and CDR2: LGHNA and YNFKEQ. The CDR3 length is 12 residues. Trimming cost V 1 base and J 14 bases, with 14 bases left between them. The CDR3 reads CASSQVPGILYF. The CDR3 bases are TGTGCCAGCAGCCAAGTTCCCGGGATTCTATACTTC.

In DNA form, the CDR3 reads TGCGCCAGCAGCTTGATTTGGACACCTAACCGTCAAGAGACCCAGTACTTC. Its protein is CASSLIWTPNRQETQYF. The V and J genes are TRBV5-1 and TRBJ2-5, with D perhaps matching TRBD1 (5 bases). Germline CDR1 SGHRS, CDR2 YFSETQ. This CDR3 has 17 residues. V lost 1 base, J lost 2 bases, and 18 bases lay in between.

V usage is TRBV29-1 and J usage is TRBJ1-1; D not resolved. The V gene lost 5 bases and the J gene lost 3 bases, with 28 bases spanning the gap. The germline V gene has CDR1 SQVTM and CDR2 ANQGSEA. The CDR3 covers 18 residues. CDR3 sequence reads: CSVTVAPLLVVSDTEAFF. CDR3 sequence (DNA): TGCAGCGTTACCGTGGCCCCCCTCCTCGTCGTATCGGACACTGAAGCTTTCTTT.